The entry below describes one T cell receptor beta chain. This specimen belongs to a study of blood T cell repertoires in COVID-19. About the research overall: Samples came from the United States, Italy and Spain, spanning acute and convalescent COVID-19.

This CDR3 spans 17 amino acids. The V segment lost 0 bases and the J segment 7 bases; nucleotides outside the gene matches: 11. Sequencing was performed with immunoSEQ multiplex PCR; in TCRdb, only in-frame clones are kept and a portion is missing. Of 350,000 to 450,000 clones listed, roughly four fifths are singletons. This clonotype was obtained from a woman aged 50 to 60 who had recovered from COVID-19. Sequenced input: PBMCs or T cells enriched from blood (not recorded which). This chain connects TRBV5-3 to TRBJ2-1, with 9 nucleotides matching TRBD2. TRBV5-3 is noted as an ORF with a role that remains uncertain. The CDR3 DNA reads as TGTGCCAGAAGCTTGGGATGCGGGAGGGCCGAAAAGAATGAGCAGTTCTTC. Translation: CARSLGCGRAEKNEQFF.